This note documents a single T cell receptor (beta chain) sequence. Its specificity is unknown. TCRdb keeps only in-frame clones here, not all; method: immunoSEQ multiplex PCR. The table has 220,000 or so clones, more than 75% seen once. This entry comes from a study of cytomegalovirus exposure and HLA in healthy donors. Study results and caveats: Associated with cytomegalovirus, according to the listing, were some 150 TCR beta chains. Generally TCR sequences proved uncommon, though certain public TCRs appeared in numerous donors. A few CMV-associated chains proved CMV antigen-specific in vitro.

V dropped 0 bases and J dropped 0 bases, with 9 bases sitting between them. This CDR3 is built from 16 residues. Germline V gene data show CDR1 as MNHNY and CDR2 as SVGAGI (reference sequence). Sequencing was done on a sample of PBMCs. This receptor was identified in a young woman in good health and CMV-seropositive. V and J are TRBV6-6 and TRBJ1-3, with a tentative D call TRBD1 (6 bases). CDR3 protein: CASSYSARGSGNTIYF. The CDR3 DNA follows: TGTGCCAGCAGTTACTCGGCCAGGGGCTCTGGAAACACCATATATTTT.